This T cell receptor beta chain was found in a study of blood T cell repertoires in COVID-19. Overall study: Acute-phase and convalescent COVID-19 samples originated in the United States, Italy and Spain. T cells, B-cell-depleted T cells, or PBMCs supplied cDNA or gDNA.

The CDR3 sequence is 16 residues long. Per the germline V gene, CDR1 is MGHRA and CDR2 is YSYEKL. V was shortened by 1 base and J by 1 base, with 13 bases between the two germline ends. Original processing notes: For nucleated cells, counts were estimated from reference gene primer amplification. Clones were sequenced by immunoSEQ multiplex PCR, and TCRdb holds only the in-frame ones, with some missing. That table furnishes V, J and clone size, whereas the DNA furnished D and trimming. Of 200,000 to 300,000 clones listed, approximately 87% are singletons. Sequencing was performed on peripheral blood. The V call is TRBV4-1, the J call TRBJ1-1, with D possibly matching TRBD1 (5 bases). This receptor was taken from a human donor in a cohort sampled during active COVID-19. Here the CDR3 reads CASSQVGLTGNTEAFF. CDR3 DNA sequence: TGCGCCAGCAGCCAAGTGGGACTCACTGGGAACACTGAAGCTTTCTTT.